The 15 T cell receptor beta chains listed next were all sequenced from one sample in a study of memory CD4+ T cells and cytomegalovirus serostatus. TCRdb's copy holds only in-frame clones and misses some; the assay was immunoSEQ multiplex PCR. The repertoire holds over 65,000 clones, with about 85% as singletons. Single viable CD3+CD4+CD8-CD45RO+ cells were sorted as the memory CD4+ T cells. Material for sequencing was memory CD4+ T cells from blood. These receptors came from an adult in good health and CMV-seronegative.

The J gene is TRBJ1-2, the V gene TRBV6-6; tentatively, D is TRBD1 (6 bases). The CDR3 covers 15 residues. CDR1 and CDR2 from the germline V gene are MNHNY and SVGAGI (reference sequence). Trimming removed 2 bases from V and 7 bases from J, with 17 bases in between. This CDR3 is CASSYRQVGARGYTF. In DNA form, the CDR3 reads TGTGCCAGCAGTTACAGGCAGGTGGGGGCGCGTGGCTACACCTTC.

In DNA, the CDR3 is TGTGCCAGCAGCGTAGAGGCAGGGGTGTATAGTGAAGCTTTCTTT. Encoded protein: CASSVEAGVYSEAFF. V is TRBV9 and J is TRBJ1-1, with D possibly TRBD1 on 6 matching bases. This CDR3 is built from 15 residues. Between the trimmed V and J ends, which lost 0 bases and 7 bases, there was a span of 16 bases. From germline, CDR1 is SGDLS and CDR2 YYNGEE.

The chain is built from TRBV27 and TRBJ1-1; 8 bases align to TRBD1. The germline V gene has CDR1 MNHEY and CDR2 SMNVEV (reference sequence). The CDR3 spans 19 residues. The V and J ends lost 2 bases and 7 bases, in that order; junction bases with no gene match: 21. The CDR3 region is CASSLREPSRGRKSIEAFF. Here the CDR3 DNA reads TGTGCCAGCAGTTTACGCGAGCCATCCAGGGGGCGCAAGTCTATTGAAGCTTTCTTT.

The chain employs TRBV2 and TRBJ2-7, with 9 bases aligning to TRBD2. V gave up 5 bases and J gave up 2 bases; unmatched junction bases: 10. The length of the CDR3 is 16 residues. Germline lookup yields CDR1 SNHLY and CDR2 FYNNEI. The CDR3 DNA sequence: TGTGCCAGCAGTAGAACCGGGACTAGCTTCCCCTACGAGCAGTACTTC. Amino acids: CASSRTGTSFPYEQYF.

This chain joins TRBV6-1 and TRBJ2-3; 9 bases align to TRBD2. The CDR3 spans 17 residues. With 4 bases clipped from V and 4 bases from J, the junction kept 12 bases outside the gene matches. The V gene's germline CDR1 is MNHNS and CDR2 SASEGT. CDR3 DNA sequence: TGTGCCAGCAGTGGACTTCGGTGGGCGGGGGGGCCAGATACGCAGTATTTT. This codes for CASSGLRWAGGPDTQYF.

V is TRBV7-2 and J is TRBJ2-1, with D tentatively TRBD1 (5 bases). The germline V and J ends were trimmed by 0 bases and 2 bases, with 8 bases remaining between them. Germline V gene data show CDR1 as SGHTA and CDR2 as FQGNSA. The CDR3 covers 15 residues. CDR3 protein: CASSLAGVTYNEQFF. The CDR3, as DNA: TGTGCCAGCAGCTTAGCAGGGGTCACCTACAATGAGCAGTTCTTC.

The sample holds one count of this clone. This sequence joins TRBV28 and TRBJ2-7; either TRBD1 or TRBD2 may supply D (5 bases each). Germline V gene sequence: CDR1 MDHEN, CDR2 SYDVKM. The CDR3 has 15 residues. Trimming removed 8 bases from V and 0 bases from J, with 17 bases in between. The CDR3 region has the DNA TGTGCCAGCGCCCTCCTCTCAGGGAGCTCCTACGAGCAGTACTTC. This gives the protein CASALLSGSSYEQYF.

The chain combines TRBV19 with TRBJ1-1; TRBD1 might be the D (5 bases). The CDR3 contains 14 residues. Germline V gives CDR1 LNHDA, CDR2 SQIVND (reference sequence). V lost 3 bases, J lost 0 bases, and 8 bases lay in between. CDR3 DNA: TGTGCCAGTAGTATCGGCAGGGTGAACACTGAAGCTTTCTTT. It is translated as CASSIGRVNTEAFF.

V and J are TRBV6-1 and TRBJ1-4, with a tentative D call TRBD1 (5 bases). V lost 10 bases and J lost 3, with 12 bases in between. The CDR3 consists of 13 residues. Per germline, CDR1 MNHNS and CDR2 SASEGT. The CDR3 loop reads CATAGLANEKLFF. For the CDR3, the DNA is TGTGCCACCGCAGGGTTGGCTAATGAAAAACTGTTTTTT.

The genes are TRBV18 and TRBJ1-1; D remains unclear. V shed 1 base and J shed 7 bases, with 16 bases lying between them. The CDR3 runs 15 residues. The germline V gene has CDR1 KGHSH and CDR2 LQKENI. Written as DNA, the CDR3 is TGTGCCAGCTCACCACGAACAGTCGCCTACGGTGAAGCTTTCTTT. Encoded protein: CASSPRTVAYGEAFF.

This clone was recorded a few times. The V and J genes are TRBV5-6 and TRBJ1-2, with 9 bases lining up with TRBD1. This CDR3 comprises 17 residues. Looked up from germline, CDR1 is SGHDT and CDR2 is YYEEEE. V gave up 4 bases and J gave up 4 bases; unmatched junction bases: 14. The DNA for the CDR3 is TGTGCCAGCAGCCCAGGACAGGGGAAAGGATCTGGCTATGGCTACACCTTC. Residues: CASSPGQGKGSGYGYTF. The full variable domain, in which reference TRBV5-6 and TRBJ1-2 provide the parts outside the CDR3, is DAGVTQSPTHLIKTRGQQVTLRCSPKSGHDTVSWYQQALGQGPQFIFQYYEEEERQRGNFPDRFSGHQFPNYSSELNVNALLLGDSALYLCASSPGQGKGSGYGYTFGSGTRLTVV.

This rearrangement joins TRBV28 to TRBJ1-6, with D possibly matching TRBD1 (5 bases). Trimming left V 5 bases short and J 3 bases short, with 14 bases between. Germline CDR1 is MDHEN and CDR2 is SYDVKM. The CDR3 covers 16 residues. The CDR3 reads CASSPPGGGYNSPLHF. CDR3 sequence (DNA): TGTGCCAGCAGTCCACCTGGTGGGGGCTATAATTCACCCCTCCACTTT.

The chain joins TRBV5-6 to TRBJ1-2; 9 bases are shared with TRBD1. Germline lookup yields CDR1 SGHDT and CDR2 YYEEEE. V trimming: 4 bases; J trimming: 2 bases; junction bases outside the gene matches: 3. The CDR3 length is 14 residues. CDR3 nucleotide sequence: TGTGCCAGCAGCGTCGGACAGGGGAACTATGGCTACACCTTC. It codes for CASSVGQGNYGYTF.

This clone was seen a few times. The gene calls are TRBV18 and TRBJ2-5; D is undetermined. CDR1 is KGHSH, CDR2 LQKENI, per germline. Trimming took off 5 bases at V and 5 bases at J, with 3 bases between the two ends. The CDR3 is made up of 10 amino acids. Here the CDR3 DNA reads TGTGCCAGCTCATCGGAGACCCAGTACTTC. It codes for CASSSETQYF.

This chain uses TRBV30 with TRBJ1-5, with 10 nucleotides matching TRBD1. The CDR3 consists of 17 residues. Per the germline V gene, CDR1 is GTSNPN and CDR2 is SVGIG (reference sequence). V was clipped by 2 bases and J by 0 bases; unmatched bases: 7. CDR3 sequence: CAWSRDRGPHSNQPQHF. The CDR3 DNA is TGTGCCTGGAGTCGGGACAGGGGACCACATAGCAATCAGCCCCAGCATTTT.